The 27 T cell receptor beta chains below were found in one sample sequenced in a study of cytomegalovirus exposure and HLA in healthy donors. The PCR employed 60 Vbeta primers together with 13 Jbeta primers. Sequencing used immunoSEQ multiplex PCR; TCRdb keeps in-frame clones, though not all of them. Of 120,000 or so clones listed, approximately 86% are singletons. What was sequenced was PBMCs. These receptors came from a man in his forties in good health and CMV-seronegative.

The chain links TRBV28 to TRBJ1-1, with D perhaps TRBD1 (5 bases). Trimming shortened V by 7 bases and J by 5 bases, and 20 bases separated the two germline ends. CDR3 length: 15 amino acids. Per the germline V gene, CDR1 is MDHEN and CDR2 is SYDVKM. This CDR3 is CASIPVEGMGTEAFF. DNA for the CDR3: TGTGCCAGCATCCCGGTGGAGGGGATGGGGACTGAAGCTTTCTTT.

V usage is TRBV11-2 and J usage is TRBJ1-6; D gene ambiguous. Trimming cost V 0 bases and J 10 bases, with 10 bases left between them. This CDR3 contains 14 residues. Germline V gene lookup returns CDR1 SGHAT and CDR2 FQNNGV. CDR3 nucleotides: TGTGCCAGCAGCTTAGAAGATAGCCGGTCACCCCTCCACTTT. Its protein is CASSLEDSRSPLHF.

This sequence joins TRBV11-3 and TRBJ2-1; 10 positions agree with TRBD1. V lost 5 bases to trimming and J lost 9 bases; unmatched junction nucleotides: 7. This CDR3 region has 14 residues. Germline V lookup: CDR1 SGHNT, CDR2 YENEEA. CDR3 region: CASSPGTGAGEQFF. In DNA, the CDR3 is TGTGCCAGCAGCCCCGGGACAGGGGCGGGTGAGCAGTTCTTC.

The chain is built from TRBV2 and TRBJ2-5; TRBD2 matches at 7 bases. Trimming cost V 6 bases and J 5 bases; bases outside gene matches: 0. Germline CDR1 and CDR2: SNHLY and FYNNEI. CDR3 length: 11 amino acids. The CDR3 DNA reads TGTGCCAGCAGCGGGAGGGAGACCCAGTACTTC. Its protein product is CASSGRETQYF.

This chain joins TRBV30 and TRBJ2-7; D is undetermined. Trimming took off 6 bases at V and 0 bases at J, with 3 bases between the two ends. CDR1 and CDR2 from the germline V gene are GTSNPN and SVGIG (reference sequence). The CDR3 runs to 10 residues. The CDR3 is CACGSYEQYF. DNA of the CDR3: TGTGCCTGCGGCTCCTACGAGCAGTACTTC.

The V call is TRBV6-1, the J call TRBJ2-1, with 11 nucleotides matching TRBD2. The J segment lost 4 bases and the V segment lost 4 bases, leaving 6 bases of the junction unmatched. Per the germline V gene, CDR1 is MNHNS and CDR2 is SASEGT. CDR3 length equals 16 residues. CDR3 in DNA: TGTGCCAGCAGTGCGCTAGCGGGGGGCCCGTACAATGAGCAGTTCTTC. This codes for CASSALAGGPYNEQFF.

J is TRBJ1-1 and V is TRBV30; TRBD1 aligns across 7 bases. The CDR3 is 11 residues long. J gave up 8 bases and V 2 bases, and 2 bases lay outside the gene matches. In germline, CDR1 is GTSNPN, CDR2 SVGIG (reference sequence). The CDR3 reads CAWSPQGEAFF. The CDR3 DNA sequence: TGTGCCTGGAGTCCACAGGGGGAAGCTTTCTTT.

CDR3 sequence: CASQTGNTIYF. CDR3 sequence (DNA): TGTGCCAGCCAAACTGGAAACACCATATATTTT. J is TRBJ1-3 and V is TRBV6-1; D call uncertain. CDR3 size: 11 residues. V was shortened by 8 bases and J by 2 bases, with 4 bases between the two germline ends. The V gene's germline CDR1 is MNHNS and CDR2 SASEGT.

The rearrangement links TRBV19 to TRBJ1-5; tentatively, D is TRBD1 (6 bases). V shed 3 bases and J shed 3 bases, with 9 bases lying between them. The CDR3 has 14 residues. Germline V gives CDR1 LNHDA, CDR2 SQIVND (reference sequence). CDR3 in amino acids: CASSIGTTNQPQHF. DNA for the CDR3: TGTGCCAGTAGTATCGGGACAACCAATCAGCCCCAGCATTTT.

The V call is TRBV5-1, the J call TRBJ1-3; TRBD1 is a possible D gene (5 bases). The germline V gene encodes CDR1 SGHRS and CDR2 YFSETQ. V lost 0 bases to trimming and J lost 1 base, with 14 bases between them. The CDR3 spans 17 residues. The CDR3 sequence is CASSLGSGGKSGNTIYF. The CDR3 coding sequence is TGCGCCAGCAGCTTGGGCTCGGGGGGGAAATCTGGAAACACCATATATTTT.

This chain uses TRBV2 with TRBJ1-1, with D unresolved. The CDR3 consists of 14 residues. From germline, CDR1 is SNHLY and CDR2 FYNNEI. V was clipped by 7 bases and J by 2 bases, with 14 bases between them. This CDR3 reads CASTAQAGNTEAFF. The CDR3 bases are TGTGCCAGCACGGCCCAGGCGGGAAACACTGAAGCTTTCTTT.

The chain is built from TRBV9 and TRBJ2-3; no reliable D call. CDR1 and CDR2 (germline): SGDLS, YYNGEE. Trimming shortened V by 0 bases and J by 5 bases, and 16 bases separated the two germline ends. The CDR3 loop spans 16 amino acids. The CDR3 loop is CASSVATSVAQDTQYF. The CDR3 bases are TGTGCCAGCAGCGTAGCTACATCGGTAGCACAAGATACGCAGTATTTT.

This chain uses TRBV7-2 with TRBJ2-7; D is perhaps TRBD1 (6 bases). V was clipped by 5 bases and J by 2 bases, with 19 bases between them. The CDR3 is 16 residues long. The germline V gene encodes CDR1 SGHTA and CDR2 FQGNSA. The CDR3: CASSPAGDISTYEQYF. The DNA for the CDR3 is TGTGCCAGCAGCCCCGCCGGGGACATATCAACCTACGAGCAGTACTTC. The full variable domain, with the rest looked up from reference TRBV7-2 and TRBJ2-7, is GAGVSQSPSNKVTEKGKDVELRCDPISGHTALYWYRQSLGQGLEFLIYFQGNSAPDKSGLPSDRFSAERTGGSVSTLTIQRTQQEDSAVYLCASSPAGDISTYEQYFGPGTRLTVT.

The count of this clone is one. This rearrangement joins TRBV19 to TRBJ2-2; 7 bases are a match to TRBD1. From germline, CDR1 is LNHDA and CDR2 SQIVND (reference sequence). The CDR3 covers 16 residues. After removal of 6 bases from V and 0 bases from J, the junction contained 7 bases not matched to a gene. The CDR3 here is CASSVTGVPNTGELFF. The CDR3 DNA reads as TGTGCCAGTAGCGTCACAGGGGTACCGAACACCGGGGAGCTGTTTTTT.

This rearrangement joins TRBV19 to TRBJ2-7; 7 bases agree with TRBD1. CDR3 length equals 14 residues. Germline V gene sequence: CDR1 LNHDA, CDR2 SQIVND (reference sequence). V was clipped by 5 bases and J by 5 bases; unmatched bases: 9. The CDR3 nucleotides are TGTGCCAGTAGTCTGACAGGGTGGGCGGACGAGCAGTACTTC. This encodes CASSLTGWADEQYF.

The DNA of the CDR3 is TGTGCCAGCAACCAGGGGGGATGGAGGAACACCGGGGAGCTGTTTTTT. Residues: CASNQGGWRNTGELFF. The gene calls are TRBV5-4 and TRBJ2-2; D is perhaps TRBD1 (7 bases). CDR1 and CDR2 (germline): SGHNT, YYREEE (reference sequence). V shed 6 bases and J shed 1 base, with 16 bases lying between them. The CDR3 is 16 residues long.

This clone turned up a few times. This sequence joins TRBV6-1 and TRBJ1-1; D gene uncertain. The CDR3 extends over 14 amino acids. The germline V gene has CDR1 MNHNS and CDR2 SASEGT. Trimming cost V 4 bases and J 3 bases, with 12 bases left between them. As DNA, the CDR3 is TGTGCCAGCAGTGTTGTAGTCGTGGACACTGAAGCTTTCTTT. As protein: CASSVVVVDTEAFF.

The CDR3 coding sequence is TGCGCCAGCAGCTTGGACCAGGGATCCTACGAGCAGTACTTC. This gives the protein CASSLDQGSYEQYF. The V and J genes are TRBV5-1 and TRBJ2-7; a weak D match, TRBD1 (5 bases). Per germline, CDR1 SGHRS and CDR2 YFSETQ. The CDR3 loop spans 14 amino acids. The V end was cut by 0 bases, the J end by 1 base, with 8 bases between.

The J gene is TRBJ2-4, the V gene TRBV5-1; D perhaps matches TRBD2 (6 bases). V lost 1 base and J lost 1, with 6 bases in between. The CDR3 contains 14 residues. CDR1 and CDR2 (germline): SGHRS, YFSETQ. The CDR3: CASSLREAKNIQYF. The CDR3 DNA reads as TGCGCCAGCAGCTTGCGGGAGGCCAAAAACATTCAGTACTTC.

The V gene is TRBV9, the J gene TRBJ2-1; D might be TRBD1 (7 bases). The CDR3 contains 17 residues. The germline CDR1 and CDR2 sequences are SGDLS and YYNGEE. The V end lost 5 bases, the J end lost 2 bases, and 20 bases lay between the germline ends. DNA for the CDR3: TGTGCCAGCAGTGGACAGGAACGGGGGTTCACCTACAATGAGCAGTTCTTC. Protein: CASSGQERGFTYNEQFF.

The gene calls are TRBV28 and TRBJ1-1; possible D gene TRBD1, 5 bases. There are 15 residues in the CDR3. CDR1 is MDHEN, CDR2 SYDVKM, per germline. Trimming shortened V by 2 bases and J by 5 bases, and 15 bases separated the two germline ends. This chain's CDR3 is CASSLVQIQGTEAFF. CDR3 DNA sequence: TGTGCCAGCAGTTTAGTACAGATCCAGGGAACTGAAGCTTTCTTT.

The CDR3 protein is CSAVVANTEAFF. The CDR3 coding sequence is TGCAGCGCTGTGGTGGCGAACACTGAAGCTTTCTTT. J is TRBJ1-1 and V is TRBV29-1; D is unclear. Germline CDR1 SQVTM, CDR2 ANQGSEA. This CDR3 has 12 residues. V was pared by 7 bases and J by 1 base, with 10 bases between.

The CDR3 loop reads CACPAGGMADTQYF. Written as DNA, the CDR3 is TGTGCCTGCCCGGCAGGGGGCATGGCAGATACGCAGTATTTT. The chain couples TRBV30 to TRBJ2-3; 8 nucleotides line up with TRBD1. CDR1 is GTSNPN, CDR2 SVGIG, per germline (reference sequence). The CDR3 is 14 residues long. The ends lost 6 bases at V and 4 bases at J; junction bases unmatched: 9.

This clone was seen only once. The CDR3: CASSPGGTATEAFF. The CDR3, as DNA: TGTGCCAGCAGCCCGGGCGGGACAGCCACTGAAGCTTTCTTT. This rearrangement joins TRBV7-8 to TRBJ1-1, with 7 bases lining up with TRBD1. CDR3 size: 14 residues. V gave up 5 bases and J gave up 4 bases; unmatched junction bases: 7. Germline values: CDR1 SGHVS, CDR2 FQNEAQ. The variable domain in full, completed from reference TRBV7-8 and TRBJ1-1, reads GAGVSQSPRYKVAKRGQDVALRCDPISGHVSLFWYQQALGQGPEFLTYFQNEAQLDKSGLPSDRFFAERPEGSVSTLKIQRTQQEDSAVYLCASSPGGTATEAFFGQGTRLTVV.

The V gene is TRBV19, the J gene TRBJ2-2, with D possibly matching TRBD1 (7 bases). This CDR3 has 17 amino acids. Germline CDR1 is LNHDA and CDR2 is SQIVND (reference sequence). V lost 10 bases and J 4 bases, leaving 25 bases between the germline ends. CDR3 sequence: CATHKRAGGTLTGELFF. The CDR3 DNA reads TGTGCCACCCATAAGCGGGCAGGGGGGACCCTCACCGGGGAGCTGTTTTTT.

The chain has TRBV5-8 and TRBJ2-2; D gene uncertain. The CDR3 covers 15 residues. Trimming took 1 base from V and 0 from J, leaving 7 bases between them. Germline CDR1 reads SGHTS; CDR2 reads YDEGEE. DNA of the CDR3: TGTGCCAGCAGCTTGCACAGAGCGAACACCGGGGAGCTGTTTTTT. As protein: CASSLHRANTGELFF.

The chain uses TRBV5-8 and TRBJ1-5, with 7 bases aligning to TRBD1. The CDR3 has 14 amino acids. V lost 3 bases, J lost 7 bases, and 7 bases stayed unmatched. Germline CDR1 reads SGHTS; CDR2 reads YDEGEE. The CDR3 region has the DNA TGTGCCAGCAGCTCACGGACAGGCCCGCAGCCCCAGCATTTT. Translated, it gives CASSSRTGPQPQHF. The full variable domain, its missing parts supplied by reference TRBV5-8 and TRBJ1-5, is EAGVTQSPTHLIKTRGQQATLRCSPISGHTSVYWYQQALGLGLQFLLWYDEGEERNRGNFPPRFSGRQFPNYSSELNVNALELEDSALYLCASSSRTGPQPQHFGDGTRLSIL.